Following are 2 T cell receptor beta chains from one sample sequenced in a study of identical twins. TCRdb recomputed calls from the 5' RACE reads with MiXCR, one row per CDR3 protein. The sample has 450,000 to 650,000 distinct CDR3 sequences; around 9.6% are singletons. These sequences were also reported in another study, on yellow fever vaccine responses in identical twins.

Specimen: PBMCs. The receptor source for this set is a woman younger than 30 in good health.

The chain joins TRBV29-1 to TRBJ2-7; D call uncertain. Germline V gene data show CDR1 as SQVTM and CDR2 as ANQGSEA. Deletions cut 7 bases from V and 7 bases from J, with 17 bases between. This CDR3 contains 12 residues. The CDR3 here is CSARSQFLEQYF. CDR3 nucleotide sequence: TGCAGCGCCCGGTCACAGTTCTTAGAGCAGTACTTC.

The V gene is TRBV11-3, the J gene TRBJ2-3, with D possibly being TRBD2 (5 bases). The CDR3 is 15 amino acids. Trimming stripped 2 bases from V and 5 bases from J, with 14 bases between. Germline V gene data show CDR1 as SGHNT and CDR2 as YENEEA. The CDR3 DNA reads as TGTGCCAGCAGCTTAAGCGGTGCGGAAGTAGATACGCAGTATTTT. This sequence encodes CASSLSGAEVDTQYF.